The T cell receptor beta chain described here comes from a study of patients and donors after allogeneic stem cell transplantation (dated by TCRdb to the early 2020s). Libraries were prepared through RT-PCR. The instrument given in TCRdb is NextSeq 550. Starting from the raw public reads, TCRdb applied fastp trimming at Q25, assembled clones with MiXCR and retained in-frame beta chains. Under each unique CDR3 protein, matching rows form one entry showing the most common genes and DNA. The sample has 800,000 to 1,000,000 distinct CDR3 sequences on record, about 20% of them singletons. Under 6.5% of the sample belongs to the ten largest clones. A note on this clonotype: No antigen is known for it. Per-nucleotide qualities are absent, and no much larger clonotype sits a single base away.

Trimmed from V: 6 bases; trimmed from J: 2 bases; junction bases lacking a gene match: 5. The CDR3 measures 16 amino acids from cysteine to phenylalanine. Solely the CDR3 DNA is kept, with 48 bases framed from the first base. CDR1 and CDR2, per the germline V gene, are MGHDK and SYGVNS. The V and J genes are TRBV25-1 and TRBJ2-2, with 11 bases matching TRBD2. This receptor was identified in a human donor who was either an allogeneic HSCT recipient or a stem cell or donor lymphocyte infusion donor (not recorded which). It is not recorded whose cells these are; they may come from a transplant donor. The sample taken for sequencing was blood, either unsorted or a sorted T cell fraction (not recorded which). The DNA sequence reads TGTGCCAGCAGCTTTAGCGGGGGGGGCAACACCGGGGAGCTGTTTTTT. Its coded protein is CASSFSGGGNTGELFF.